Listed here are 5 T cell receptor beta chains from one sample, sequenced in a study of shared clonotypes between healthy human individuals. Libraries were prepared by immunoSEQ multiplex PCR; TCRdb keeps only in-frame clonotypes and omits some of them. The sample holds approximately 1.5 million clones, about 98% seen once. Sequenced: naive CD4+ T cells sorted from blood. The sample's subset: CD45RA+ positively selected. Receptor source: a man under 40 in good health.

The chain joins TRBV6-6 to TRBJ2-7; 8 nucleotides match TRBD1. Trimming cost V 7 bases and J 5 bases; bases outside gene matches: 7. The CDR3 extends over 13 amino acids. Germline CDR1 is MNHNY and CDR2 is SVGAGI (reference sequence). CDR3 residues: CASNRDRTDEQYF. The CDR3 DNA sequence: TGTGCCAGCAACCGGGACAGGACGGACGAGCAGTACTTC.

The chain has TRBV29-1 and TRBJ2-7; TRBD1 or TRBD2 may be the D gene (5 bases each). CDR1 and CDR2 from the germline V gene are SQVTM and ANQGSEA. V lost 7 bases, J lost 4 bases, and 17 bases lay in between. The CDR3 extends over 13 amino acids. The CDR3 DNA is TGCAGCGGGAGGCCGCAGGGTGGGTACGAGCAGTACTTC. Translating it yields CSGRPQGGYEQYF.

This clone has a single count. This sample includes further DNA sequences coding for the same CDR3. This chain joins TRBV27 and TRBJ2-1; possible D gene TRBD1, 5 bases. The V gene's germline CDR1 is MNHEY and CDR2 SMNVEV (reference sequence). The length of the CDR3 is 12 residues. Trimming shortened V by 2 bases and J by 10 bases, and 9 bases separated the two germline ends. CDR3 amino acids: CASSLRRGEQFF. Here the CDR3 DNA reads TGTGCCAGCAGTTTAAGAAGGGGCGAGCAGTTCTTC.

The chain uses TRBV18 and TRBJ2-2; TRBD2 matches at 7 bases. Trimming cost V 3 bases and J 1 base; bases outside gene matches: 11. This CDR3 has 18 amino acids. Germline loops: CDR1 KGHSH, CDR2 LQKENI. CDR3 nucleotide sequence: TGTGCCAGCTCACCGTTACCCCTGGCTAGCGGGAACACCGGGGAGCTGTTTTTT. Its protein is CASSPLPLASGNTGELFF.

This chain joins TRBV4-1 and TRBJ1-1, with D hard to call. The CDR3 length is 14 residues. Trimming took off 4 bases at V and 1 base at J, with 10 bases between the two ends. Looked up from germline, CDR1 is MGHRA and CDR2 is YSYEKL. CDR3: CASSRTDKNTEAFF. DNA for the CDR3: TGCGCCAGCAGCCGGACTGACAAGAACACTGAAGCTTTCTTT.